A selection of T cell receptor beta chains follows, all from one sample in a study of patients and donors after allogeneic stem cell transplantation. TCRdb reanalysed the RT-PCR reads using MiXCR and keeps one entry per CDR3 protein. The sample includes about 110,000 distinct CDR3 sequences, 35% of them seen just once. Sequencing used blood, either unsorted or a sorted T cell fraction (not recorded which). These receptors were taken from a human donor who was either an allogeneic HSCT recipient or a stem cell or donor lymphocyte infusion donor (not recorded which). It is not recorded whose cells these are; they may come from a transplant donor. Each CDR3 is given with its conserved first and last residue. The D gene is left open where the match is weak. A row's size may be missing; if present it is once, few, many or a size class.

CDR3	DNA	J	V	D	size
CSVEGPGASNEQFF	TGCAGCGTTGAGGGCCCGGGAGCCTCCAATGAGCAGTTCTTC	TRBJ2-1	TRBV29-1	.	few
CASSYSLAGTYEQYF	TGTGCCAGCAGTTATTCTCTAGCGGGAACCTACGAGCAGTACTTC	TRBJ2-7	TRBV6-5	TRBD2	many
CASSPQAGEYNEQFF	TGTGCCAGCTCACCACAGGCAGGTGAATACAATGAGCAGTTCTTC	TRBJ2-1	TRBV18	.	.
CASSLERTYEQYF	TGTGCCAGCAGCTTAGAAAGGACTTACGAGCAGTACTTC	TRBJ2-7	TRBV7-9	.	.
CASRPGRYEPQHF	TGTGCCAGCAGACCGGGACGGTATGAGCCCCAGCATTTT	TRBJ1-5	TRBV6-2/TRBV6-3	.	.
CSASKVSGRGSSTDTQYF	TGCAGTGCTAGCAAAGTTAGCGGGAGAGGTAGTAGCACAGATACGCAGTATTTT	TRBJ2-3	TRBV20-1	TRBD2	.
CASSTRGPNEQFF	TGTGCCAGCTCTACTCGCGGGCCTAATGAGCAGTTCTTC	TRBJ2-1	TRBV12-3/TRBV12-4	.	.
CASSPEAGHSYEQYF	TGTGCCAGCAGCCCAGAGGCCGGACACTCCTACGAGCAGTACTTC	TRBJ2-7	TRBV9	.	.
CASSQESIGGNSPLHF	TGTGCCAGCAGCCAAGAAAGTATAGGGGGCAATTCACCCCTCCACTTT	TRBJ1-6	TRBV4-2	TRBD1	few
CASSRTRSTDTQYF	TGTGCCAGCAGCCGGACAAGGAGCACAGATACGCAGTATTTT	TRBJ2-3	TRBV7-2	.	.
CAISVSTDTQYF	TGTGCCATCAGTGTTTCCACAGATACGCAGTATTTT	TRBJ2-3	TRBV10-3	.	.
CASSLDTQGALFF	TGTGCCAGCAGCTTAGACACGCAGGGGGCACTGTTTTTT	TRBJ1-4	TRBV7-2	TRBD1	.
CSVGARNTGELFF	TGCAGCGTTGGGGCTAGAAACACCGGGGAGCTGTTTTTT	TRBJ2-2	TRBV29-1	.	few
CAISEGAGGYNEQFF	TGTGCCATCAGTGAGGGGGCAGGGGGATACAATGAGCAGTTCTTC	TRBJ2-1	TRBV10-3	TRBD1	.